This note documents a single T cell receptor beta chain sequence. Its antigen remains unidentified. Researchers ran the PCR with 60 Vbeta and 13 Jbeta primers. Sequencing used immunoSEQ multiplex PCR; TCRdb keeps in-frame clones, though not all of them. The sample features about 140,000 clones, with 2.2% in its top ten. The sample comes from a study of cytomegalovirus exposure and HLA in healthy donors. The wider study: Unique TCRs from HLA-typed donors, 65 million to 85 million of them, were held in an early data release. Study-wide points: Trimming of TCR beta V- and J-genes showed a link, identified in a later analysis, to a missense DCLRE1C variant.

The source is a woman aged 18-29 years in good health and CMV-seronegative. The sample was PBMCs.

In nucleotides, the CDR3 is TGCGCCAGCAGTCCGCGGGGGGCAAAGGTGAACATTCAGTACTTC. The encoded protein is CASSPRGAKVNIQYF. The chain uses TRBV5-1 and TRBJ2-4, with 8 bases aligning to TRBD2. The germline gives CDR1 SGHRS, CDR2 YFSETQ. After removal of 5 bases from V and 7 bases from J, the junction contained 11 bases not matched to a gene. CDR3 length: 15 amino acids.